A selection of T cell receptor beta chains follows, all from one sample in a study of T cell responses to AZD1222 COVID-19 vaccine. TCRdb keeps only in-frame clones here, not all; method: immunoSEQ multiplex PCR. In the table there are about 89,000 clones, over 75% of which are singletons. This material consisted of peripheral blood, taken 28 days after the second AZD1222 dose. Receptors were obtained from an adult who received the AZD1222 COVID-19 vaccine. The CDR3 runs from the conserved cysteine through the conserved F or W. The D gene is left open where the match is weak. Part of the rows lack a size; the others show once, few, many or a class for expanded clones.

TRBD2	-	TRBV6-5	TRBJ2-1	TGTGCCAGCAGTTGGACCGCGGGACTAGTAGGCAATGAGCAGTTCTTC	CASSWTAGLVGNEQFF
TRBD1	-	TRBV19	TRBJ2-3	TGTGCCAGTAGGATAGGACAGGGGGCGATGGTAGATACGCAGTATTTT	CASRIGQGAMVDTQYF
-	-	TRBV4-1	TRBJ2-2	TGCGCCAGCAGCCAAACGAACACCGGGGAGCTGTTTTTT	CASSQTNTGELFF
TRBD2	few	TRBV19	TRBJ2-1	TGTGCCAGTAGTATAGTTTCGACTAGCGGCAATGAGCAGTTCTTC	CASSIVSTSGNEQFF
TRBD1	few	TRBV3-1/TRBV3-2	TRBJ2-5	TGTGCCAGCAGCTACAGGGGGGTGGGAGAGACCCAGTACTTC	CASSYRGVGETQYF
-	-	TRBV18	TRBJ2-1	TGTGCCAGCTCACCACAGTCCTCCTACAATGAGCAGTTCTTC	CASSPQSSYNEQFF
TRBD1	-	TRBV5-1	TRBJ1-4	TGCGCCAGCAGCGAGACAGGGGTTAATGAAAAACTGTTTTTT	CASSETGVNEKLFF
-	-	TRBV7-2	TRBJ2-5	TGTGCCAGCAGCATAGTTAACCAAGAGACCCAGTACTTC	CASSIVNQETQYF
-	-	TRBV7-6	TRBJ1-2	TGTGCCAGCAGCTCGCGACAGGCCGCTAACTATGGCTACACCTTC	CASSSRQAANYGYTF
TRBD1	-	TRBV7-9	TRBJ2-1	TGTGCCAGCAGCTTAGCCCCGACAGGGAGCTCCTACAATGAGCAGTTCTTC	CASSLAPTGSSYNEQFF
-	few	TRBV30	TRBJ1-2	TGTGCCTGGAGTCCCCGGGTCTATGGCTACACCTTC	CAWSPRVYGYTF
-	-	TRBV19	TRBJ2-7	TGTGCCAGTAGTATAGACCCGGGCAGAGCCTACGAGCAGTACTTC	CASSIDPGRAYEQYF
TRBD2	-	TRBV10-3	TRBJ2-5	TGTGCCATCAGTGGTCCTAGCGGGCAAGAGACCCAGTACTTC	CAISGPSGQETQYF
-	once	TRBV19	TRBJ1-2	TGTGCCAGTAGTATATTAGCCTCCCGGGGCTATGGCTACACCTTC	CASSILASRGYGYTF
-	-	TRBV7-9	TRBJ1-1	TGTGCCAGCAGCCCCACGGTGGTGAACACTGAAGCTTTCTTT	CASSPTVVNTEAFF
-	once	TRBV9	TRBJ1-5	TGTGCCAGCAGCGTAGGGGCGAGAGGGGATCAGCCCCAGCATTTT	CASSVGARGDQPQHF
-	-	TRBV10-2	TRBJ2-2	TGCGCCAGCAGTGAACAGTTCGCCGGGGAGCTGTTTTTT	CASSEQFAGELFF
TRBD1	-	TRBV6-5	TRBJ1-1	TGTGCCAGCAGTAAACAGGGGGCGAACACTGAAGCTTTCTTT	CASSKQGANTEAFF
-	-	TRBV5-1	TRBJ1-1	TGCGCCAGCAGCATCACGGGGGGGTTGAACACTGAAGCTTTCTTT	CASSITGGLNTEAFF
-	-	TRBV6-5	TRBJ1-2	TGTGCCAGCAGTTACAGGGGGGACACCCGTTACACCTTC	CASSYRGDTRYTF
TRBD1	-	TRBV19	TRBJ2-7	TGTGCCAGTAGTCCCGGGACAGCCCGCGAGCAGTACTTC	CASSPGTAREQYF
-	-	TRBV30	TRBJ1-1	TGTGCCTCTCAAAACTCAACAGTGAACACTGAAGCTTTCTTT	CASQNSTVNTEAFF
-	-	TRBV5-6	TRBJ1-2	TGTGCCAGCAGCTTGACGGCCCCCAACTATGGCTACACCTTC	CASSLTAPNYGYTF
-	-	TRBV3-1/TRBV3-2	TRBJ2-2	TGTGCCAGCAGCCAAGAGAGTTCCGCCGGGTCCGGGGAGCTGTTTTTT	CASSQESSAGSGELFF
-	-	TRBV5-4	TRBJ1-2	TGTGCCAGCAGCTTGGGAGGGCTCTATGGCTACACCTTC	CASSLGGLYGYTF
TRBD2	-	TRBV10-1	TRBJ2-1	TGCGCCAGCAGTGAGTCGACGGGGGGGAGGAATGAGCAGTTCTTC	CASSESTGGRNEQFF
TRBD1	-	TRBV19	TRBJ2-7	TGTGCCAGTTCCTGGACAGGCGAAGAGCAGTACTTC	CASSWTGEEQYF
-	-	TRBV21-1	TRBJ1-2	TGTGCCAGCAGCCTCCGGGACAGGGGTCGCGGCTACACCTTC	CASSLRDRGRGYTF
-	-	TRBV9	TRBJ2-5	TGTGCCAGCAGCGTCCAAGAGACCCAGTACTTC	CASSVQETQYF
TRBD1	-	TRBV18	TRBJ2-2	TGTGCCAGCTCACCTCAGGGGGCGAACACCGGGGAGCTGTTTTTT	CASSPQGANTGELFF
-	-	TRBV28	TRBJ2-7	TGTGCCAGCAGTCTCCGGCCCTACGAGCAGTACTTC	CASSLRPYEQYF
TRBD1	-	TRBV7-9	TRBJ1-1	TGTGCCAGCAACATGCCGGACAGGGGGTCCACTGAAGCTTTCTTT	CASNMPDRGSTEAFF
-	-	TRBV7-2	TRBJ1-2	TGTGCCAGCAGCTTAGGGACACAGTATGGCTACACCTTC	CASSLGTQYGYTF
TRBD2	-	TRBV5-4	TRBJ2-1	TGTGCCAGCAGCTCCGGACTAGCGGGGGGCGAGGATGAGCAGTTCTTC	CASSSGLAGGEDEQFF
TRBD1	-	TRBV2	TRBJ1-5	TGTGCCAGCAGTTGGACAGGTTCGAAACAGCCCCAGCATTTT	CASSWTGSKQPQHF
-	-	TRBV6-5	TRBJ1-2	TGTGCCAGCAGGGATCAGAACTATGGCTACACCTTC	CASRDQNYGYTF
TRBD1	once	TRBV7-2	TRBJ2-7	TGTGCCAGCAGTTACTCCGGGACAGGGGTATACGAGCAGTACTTC	CASSYSGTGVYEQYF
TRBD2	-	TRBV4-2	TRBJ2-1	TGTGCCAGCAGCCAAGATAGCGGGGCGGGGCTACGTGAGCAGTTCTTC	CASSQDSGAGLREQFF
TRBD1	-	TRBV27	TRBJ1-2	TGTGCCAGCAGTTTGAGAGGGGGCGCGGGCTACACCTTC	CASSLRGGAGYTF
-	few	TRBV27	TRBJ2-7	TGTGCCAGCAGTTTGGCGGGCCGGGTTGCCTACGAGCAGTACTTC	CASSLAGRVAYEQYF
TRBD1	-	TRBV7-8	TRBJ1-1	TGTGCCAGCAGCTTAGCACAGGGGGAAACTGAAGCTTTCTTT	CASSLAQGETEAFF
TRBD1	-	TRBV7-7	TRBJ2-5	TGTGCTAGCAGCCCGACAGGGAACGTCCAAGAGACCCAGTACTTC	CASSPTGNVQETQYF